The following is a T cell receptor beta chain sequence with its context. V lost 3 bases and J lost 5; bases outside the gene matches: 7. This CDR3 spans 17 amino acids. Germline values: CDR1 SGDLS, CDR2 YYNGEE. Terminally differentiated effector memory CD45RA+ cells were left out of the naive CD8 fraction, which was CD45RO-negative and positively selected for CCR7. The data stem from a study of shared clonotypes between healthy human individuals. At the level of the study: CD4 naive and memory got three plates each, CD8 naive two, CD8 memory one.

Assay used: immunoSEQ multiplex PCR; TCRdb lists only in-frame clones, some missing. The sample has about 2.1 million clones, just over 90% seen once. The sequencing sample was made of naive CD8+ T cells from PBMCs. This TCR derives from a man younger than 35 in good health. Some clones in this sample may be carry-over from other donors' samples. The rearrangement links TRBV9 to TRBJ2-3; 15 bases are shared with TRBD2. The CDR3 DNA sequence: TGTGCCAGCAGCGGAGCCGGGACTAGCGGGAGGCTAGATACGCAGTATTTT. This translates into CASSGAGTSGRLDTQYF. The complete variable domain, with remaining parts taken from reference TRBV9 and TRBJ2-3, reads DSGVTQTPKHLITATGQRVTLRCSPRSGDLSVYWYQQSLDQGLQFLIQYYNGEERAKGNILERFSAQQFPDLHSELNLSSLELGDSALYFCASSGAGTSGRLDTQYFGPGTRLTVL.